A single T cell receptor beta chain is shown here with its context. Its antigen is not identified. This entry belongs to a study of T cell responses to AZD1222 COVID-19 vaccine. Study outcomes and limitations: Unmutated variant regions are reportedly the target of nearly half of TCRs that are spike-specific. Researchers took repertoire samples only after the peak T cell response had come. Possibly, clonal diversity was underestimated; donors were largely white British and included more females.

Repertoires were generated with immunoSEQ multiplex PCR, while TCRdb's copy carries only in-frame clones and drops some. The sample consists of over 100,000 clones, roughly 90% of them appearing once. V was clipped by 6 bases and J by 4 bases, with 13 bases between them. The CDR3 has 13 amino acids. In germline, CDR1 is SGHNT, CDR2 YYREEE (reference sequence). The input for sequencing was peripheral blood, taken on day 0 of AZD1222 vaccination. The clonotype comes from an adult in good health. J is TRBJ1-2 and V is TRBV5-4; D ambiguous. For the CDR3, the DNA is TGTGCCAGCAAAGCTAACAGTGTCTATGGCTACACCTTC. Amino acids: CASKANSVYGYTF.